This TCR beta chain was sequenced for a study of human T cells and chemical hapten exposure. Study-level information: Doses of diphenylcyclopropenone went to the patients' scalps weekly throughout the roughly 24-week study. General study results and limits: Expanded TCRs were compared with controls, and the expanded TCRs formed significantly more large CDR3 similarity clusters.

In TCRdb, the RACE reads were re-called with MiXCR into one record per CDR3 protein. The repertoire holds more than 85,000 distinct CDR3 sequences, with more than 9.5% as singletons. This clonotype was counted between two and nine times. The antigen is undetermined. This sample's time point: patch test 2, 6 weeks after DPC sensitization. Treatment given: therapeutic diphenylcyclopropenone sensitization with weekly scalp DPC. Alopecia patients deemed DPC-suitable, aged 18 to 70, excluding pregnancy. CDR1 and CDR2 (germline): MDHEN, SYDVKM. CDR3 length equals 14 residues. With 4 bases removed from V and 7 bases from J, the gap between germline ends came to 13 bases.

The sequence came from a man aged 35-49 years with alopecia areata. Some clones in this sample may be carry-over from other donors' samples. Sequencing was performed on whole blood, taken in connection with sensitization to the hapten diphenylcyclopropenone (DPC). The genes are TRBV28 and TRBJ2-2; maybe TRBD2 (6 bases). The CDR3 protein is CASSSWREHGELFF. CDR3 bases: TGTGCCAGCAGTTCTTGGAGGGAGCACGGGGAGCTGTTTTTT.